This TCR beta chain was recovered during a study of OX40 agonist ivuxolimab in advanced cancers. Broadly, across the study: Ivuxolimab was an agonistic, fully human IgG2 monoclonal antibody directed against OX40 (CD134), a costimulatory receptor. Intravenous ivuxolimab was administered to patients every 2 weeks at six dose levels: 0.01, 0.1, 0.3, 1.5, 3 and 10 mg/kg. Of the approximately 50 patients in dose escalation, some 20 had hepatocellular carcinoma, some 15 had melanoma, 9 had renal cell carcinoma and 9 had head and neck cancer. In the dose-escalation cohort, more than 75% of patients were male, and the mean age was approximately 60 years, with a range of roughly 20 to 80. Patients were allowed to have had prior anti-PD-1, anti-PD-L1 or anti-CTLA-4 therapy, and around 43% of the dose-escalation patients had been treated with checkpoint inhibitors. Partial responses occurred in three dose-escalation patients: two with cutaneous melanoma and one with hepatocellular carcinoma. Peripheral TCRbeta sequencing aimed to test whether ivuxolimab altered TCR sequence diversity and caused clonal T-cell expansion. The monotherapy dose-escalation portion (N = 52 patients) of the phase I ivuxolimab trial is reported in the paper. Study-wide conclusions, independent of this receptor: After ivuxolimab, expanded clones were on average more numerous among CD8+ T cells than among CD4+ T cells. In the 0.1-3.0 mg/kg groups, partial responders were among the patients with the lowest normalized peripheral clonal expansion, particularly in CD8+ T cells. The antigen specificity of the peripheral T cells that underwent clonal expansion was not determined. At doses from 0.1 to 3.0 mg/kg, clonal expansion was seen in both CD4+ and CD8+ blood T cells between baseline and week 6. Low levels of normalized T-cell clonal expansion were also seen in some patients who did not respond.

As regards this clone: Its antigen is currently not known. No per-base quality is available; no much larger clone lies one base away.

For sequencing of the TCRbeta CDR3 region, genomic DNA was extracted from the sorted cells. TCRbeta CDR3 regions were sequenced using the immunoSEQ Assay. TCRdb obtained this table from immuneACCESS and retained in-frame rearrangements with V and J assigned. These tables miss some clones; where compared with another copy, unresolved V genes account for less than half of the shortfall, and the remainder is unexplained. The sample includes tens of thousands of clones, with about 88% observed a single time. Around 7.8% of the sample comes from the top ten. Patients with a history of autoimmune disease or receiving systemic immunosuppression were excluded from the trial. In every dose cohort, peripheral blood was drawn for TCR sequencing at baseline, cycle 4 day 1, and cycle 7 day 1. The samples were drawn from a first-in-human, open-label, multicenter phase I dose-escalation trial of ivuxolimab. The trial enrolled adults with locally advanced or metastatic head and neck squamous cell, hepatocellular, melanoma or renal cell carcinoma. CD4+ and CD8+ T cells were sorted separately from peripheral blood before TCR sequencing.

The sample was CD4+ or CD8+ T cells sorted from blood, taken in a trial of the OX40 agonist ivuxolimab. The TCR sequence derives from an adult with an advanced solid tumor such as melanoma, head and neck, liver or kidney cancer.

The CDR3 reads CASSITRASGNEQFF. The nucleotide sequence is TGTGCCAGTAGTATAACCCGGGCTAGCGGCAATGAGCAGTTCTTC. The receptor chain draws on TRBV19 and TRBJ2-1, and TRBD2 matches 7 of the central bases. V loses 2 bases at its end and J loses 6 bases; junction bases beyond the gene matches: 7. CDR1 and CDR2 (LNHDA, SQIVND) derive from the germline V gene (reference sequence). From cysteine to phenylalanine, the CDR3 is 15 amino acids long. The entry retains the CDR3 DNA only, 45 bases that are in frame from base 1.